This T cell receptor (beta chain) was found in a study of blood T cell repertoires in COVID-19. About the research overall: There were acute and convalescent COVID-19 samples, and they came from the United States, Italy and Spain. Sources were T cells, B-cell-depleted T cells, or PBMCs; the material itself was cDNA or gDNA.

The V end was cut by 3 bases, the J end by 4 bases, with 10 bases between. Per germline, CDR1 KGHSH and CDR2 LQKENI. This CDR3 has 14 residues. Methods used by the authors: Estimated nucleated cell counts came from reference gene primer amplification. Repertoires were generated with immunoSEQ multiplex PCR, while TCRdb's copy carries only in-frame clones and drops some. The DNA gave D and trimming, while V, J and clone size come from that table. Found here are fewer than 300,000 clones, roughly 85% of them singletons; the top ten hold roughly 4.6%. The rearrangement uses TRBV18 and TRBJ1-5, with a possible D match to TRBD1 (5 bases). This sequence was found in a man over 45 with active or convalescent COVID-19. The specimen was peripheral blood. CDR3 in amino acids: CASSPLGANQPQHF. The CDR3 DNA is TGTGCCAGCTCACCCCTAGGGGCGAATCAGCCCCAGCATTTT.